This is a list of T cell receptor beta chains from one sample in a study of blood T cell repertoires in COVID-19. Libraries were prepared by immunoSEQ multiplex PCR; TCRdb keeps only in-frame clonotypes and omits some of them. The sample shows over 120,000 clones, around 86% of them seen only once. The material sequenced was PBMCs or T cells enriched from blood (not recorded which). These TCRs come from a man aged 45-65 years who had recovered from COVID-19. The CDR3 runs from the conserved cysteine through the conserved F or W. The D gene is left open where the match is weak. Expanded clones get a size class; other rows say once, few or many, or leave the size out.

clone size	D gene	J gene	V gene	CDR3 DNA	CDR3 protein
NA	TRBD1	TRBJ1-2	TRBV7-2	TGTGCCAGCAGCGGGACAGGGGTAGGTGGCTACACCTTC	CASSGTGVGGYTF
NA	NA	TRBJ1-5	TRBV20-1	TGCAGTGCTAGTAGCGGCAGCAATCAGCCCCAGCATTTT	CSASSGSNQPQHF
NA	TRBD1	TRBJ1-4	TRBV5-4	TGTGCCAGCAGCCGCGACAGGGTAGAAGAAAAACTGTTTTTT	CASSRDRVEEKLFF
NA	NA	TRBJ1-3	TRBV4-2	TGTGCCAGCAGCCAAGGGGGGGCTGGAAACACCATATATTTT	CASSQGGAGNTIYF
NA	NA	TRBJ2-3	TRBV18	TGTGCCAGCTCACCACCGGAGGGGACAGATACGCAGTATTTT	CASSPPEGTDTQYF
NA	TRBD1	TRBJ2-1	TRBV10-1	TGCGCCAGCAGTGATCCTGGGACAGGGGCTTGCAATGAGCAGTTCTTC	CASSDPGTGACNEQFF
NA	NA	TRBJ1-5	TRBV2	TGTGCCAGCAGTGAACGGGCTAGGGGTCAGCCCCAGCATTTT	CASSERARGQPQHF
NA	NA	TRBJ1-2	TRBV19	TGTGCCAGTAGTCCGAGGGGACAAGTTGGTTACACCTTC	CASSPRGQVGYTF
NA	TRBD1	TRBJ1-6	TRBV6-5	TGTGCCAGCAGTTACTCTCGGACAGGGCATAATTCACCCCTCCACTTT	CASSYSRTGHNSPLHF
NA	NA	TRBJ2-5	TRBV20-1	TGCAGTGCTAGCCCATTGGAGACCCAGTACTTC	CSASPLETQYF
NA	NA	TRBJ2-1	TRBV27	TGTGCCAGCAGTTCGGACAGATCAGCGTACAATGAGCAGTTCTTC	CASSSDRSAYNEQFF
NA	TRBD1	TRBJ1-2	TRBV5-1	TGCGCCAGCAGTGGGGGACAGGGGAGCTATGGCTACACCTTC	CASSGGQGSYGYTF
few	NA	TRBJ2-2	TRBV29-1	TGCAGCGTTGAAGACAGGGTGGCGATTGGAACCGGGGAGCTGTTTTTT	CSVEDRVAIGTGELFF
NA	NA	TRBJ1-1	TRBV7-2	TGTGCCAGCAGCTTAGGAAAGGGGTGGGGCGCTGAAGCTTTCTTT	CASSLGKGWGAEAFF
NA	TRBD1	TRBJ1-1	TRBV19	TGTGCCAGTAGGCGACAGGGTCCAAGCACTGAAGCTTTCTTT	CASRRQGPSTEAFF
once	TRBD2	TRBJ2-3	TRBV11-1	TGTGCCAGCAGCCGGGGGGGGACAGATACGCAGTATTTT	CASSRGGTDTQYF
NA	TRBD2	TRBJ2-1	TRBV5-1	TGCGCCAGCAGCCGGACTAGCGGGGGCCCTTCCTACAATGAGCAGTTCTTC	CASSRTSGGPSYNEQFF
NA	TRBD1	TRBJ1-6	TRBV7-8	TGTGCCAGCAGCCCCTATAGACAGGGGGATTCACCCCTCCACTTT	CASSPYRQGDSPLHF
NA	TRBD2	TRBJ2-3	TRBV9	TGTGCCAGCAGCGTCGGGACTAGGGAGGGGGCAGATACGCAGTATTTT	CASSVGTREGADTQYF
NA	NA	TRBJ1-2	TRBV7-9	TGTGCCAGCAGCTTAGTGGGCGGGGCGGTCAACTATGGCTACACCTTC	CASSLVGGAVNYGYTF
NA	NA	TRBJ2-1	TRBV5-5	TGTGCCAGCAGCTTCCATACGAGCTCCTACAATGAGCAGTTCTTC	CASSFHTSSYNEQFF
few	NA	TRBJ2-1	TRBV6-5	TGTGCCAGCAGGGAGGGGACGAATTCCTACAATGAGCAGTTCTTC	CASREGTNSYNEQFF
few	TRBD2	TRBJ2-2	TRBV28	TGTGCCAGCAGCCTAGCGGGATCGGTCGGGGAGCTGTTTTTT	CASSLAGSVGELFF
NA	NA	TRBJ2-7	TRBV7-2	TGTGCCAGCAGCTCACGAAAGAGCTCCTACGAGCAGTACTTC	CASSSRKSSYEQYF
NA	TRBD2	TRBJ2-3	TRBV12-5	TGTGCTAGTGCCGTAGCGGGAGTGGATACGCAGTATTTT	CASAVAGVDTQYF
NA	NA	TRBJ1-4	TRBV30	TGTGCCTGGTCAACCGGCAGGGGAGAAAAACTGTTTTTT	CAWSTGRGEKLFF
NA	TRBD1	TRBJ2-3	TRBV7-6	TGTGCCAGCAGCTATCGGACAGGAAGCACAGATACGCAGTATTTT	CASSYRTGSTDTQYF
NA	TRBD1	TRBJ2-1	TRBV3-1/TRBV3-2	TGTGCCAGCAGCGCCGGGACAGGGTTCGATGAGCAGTTCTTC	CASSAGTGFDEQFF
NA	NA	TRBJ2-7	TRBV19	TGTGCCAGTAGTATTGATGTCAGGGCCTACGAGCAGTACTTC	CASSIDVRAYEQYF
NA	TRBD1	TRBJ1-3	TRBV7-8	TGTGCCAGCAGCTTAACGACAGGGGGAAACACCATATATTTT	CASSLTTGGNTIYF
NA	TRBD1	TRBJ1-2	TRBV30	TGTGCCTGGACCACAGGGGGGGGCTACACCTTC	CAWTTGGGYTF
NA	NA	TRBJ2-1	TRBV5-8	TGTGCCAGCAGCTTGGGACAGAGCTCCTACAATGAGCAGTTCTTC	CASSLGQSSYNEQFF
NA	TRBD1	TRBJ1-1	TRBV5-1	TGCGCCAGCAGCATCGGACAGGGCTTCATTACTGAAGCTTTCTTT	CASSIGQGFITEAFF
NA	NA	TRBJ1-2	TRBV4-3	TGCGCCAGCAGCCAAGAATTACCAGGGGACAACTATGGCTACACCTTC	CASSQELPGDNYGYTF
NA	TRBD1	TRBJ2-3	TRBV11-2	TGTGCCAGCAGCCGTAAACCGACAGGGGCTGGCACAGATACGCAGTATTTT	CASSRKPTGAGTDTQYF
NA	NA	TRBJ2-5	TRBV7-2	TGTGCCAGCAGCTTATCTGGCAGATCTCAAGAGACCCAGTACTTC	CASSLSGRSQETQYF
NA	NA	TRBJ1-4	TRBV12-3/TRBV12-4	TGTGCCAGCACGTGGCAGTTTGCTGAAAAACTGTTTTTT	CASTWQFAEKLFF
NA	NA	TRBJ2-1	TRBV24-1	TGTGCCACCAGTGATTTAGGTGGCAGTACAGGTAATGAGCAGTTCTTC	CATSDLGGSTGNEQFF
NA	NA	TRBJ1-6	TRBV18	TGTGCCAGCTCACCACCCAGGGGCCCAAATTCACCCCTCCACTTT	CASSPPRGPNSPLHF
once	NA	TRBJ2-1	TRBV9	TGTGCCAGCAGCGTAGAGCCTTCCTCCTACAATGAGCAGTTCTTC	CASSVEPSSYNEQFF
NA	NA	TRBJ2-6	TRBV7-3	TGTGCCAGCAGCTTAGCGGGCTCTGGGGCCAACGTCCTGACTTTC	CASSLAGSGANVLTF
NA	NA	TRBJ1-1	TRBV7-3	TGTGCCAGCAGCTTAGTCGGGGTCACTGAAGCTTTCTTT	CASSLVGVTEAFF
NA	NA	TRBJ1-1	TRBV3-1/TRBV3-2	TGTGCCAGCAGCCCGCGGGGGAAGAACACTGAAGCTTTCTTT	CASSPRGKNTEAFF
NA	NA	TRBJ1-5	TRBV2	TGTGCCAGCACGGGCGAGGGTAATCAGCCCCAGCATTTT	CASTGEGNQPQHF
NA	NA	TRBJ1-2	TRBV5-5	TGTGCCAGCAGCTTGTTCTCTCAGGTTGATAACTATGGCTACACCTTC	CASSLFSQVDNYGYTF
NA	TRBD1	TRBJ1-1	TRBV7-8	TGTGCCAGCAGCCCCACGCCGGGACAGGGAGTAGAGGCAACTGAAGCTTTCTTT	CASSPTPGQGVEATEAFF